This is a list of T cell receptor beta chains from one sample in a study of blood T cell repertoires in COVID-19. The repertoire was sequenced with immunoSEQ multiplex PCR; TCRdb's copy has only in-frame clones and lacks some. The data contain approximately 100,000 clones, about 89% of them seen just once; the ten biggest clones take up roughly 17%. The sequenced material came from peripheral blood. The receptors originated from a man aged 45 to 65 with acute or convalescent COVID-19. The CDR3 runs from the conserved cysteine through the conserved F or W. D genes are given only for firm matches. The size field is filled for only some rows; it gives once, few, many or a size class.

V gene: TRBV19; J gene: TRBJ2-4; clone size: once; D gene: TRBD2; CDR3 protein: CASSIDQGGSIAKNIQYF; CDR3 DNA: TGTGCCAGTAGTATAGATCAGGGAGGGTCGATAGCCAAAAACATTCAGTACTTC
V gene: TRBV19; J gene: TRBJ1-4; clone size: once; D gene: .; CDR3 protein: CASSRPRTNEKLFF; CDR3 DNA: TGTGCCAGTAGTAGGCCCCGGACAAATGAAAAACTGTTTTTT
V gene: TRBV29-1; J gene: TRBJ2-7; clone size: once; D gene: .; CDR3 protein: CSVKKAGHQGYEQYF; CDR3 DNA: TGCAGCGTGAAAAAAGCGGGCCATCAAGGCTACGAGCAGTACTTC
V gene: TRBV5-1; J gene: TRBJ1-1; clone size: .; D gene: TRBD1; CDR3 protein: CASSLRDRGSRGMNTEAFF; CDR3 DNA: TGCGCCAGCAGCTTACGTGACAGGGGGTCAAGGGGTATGAACACTGAAGCTTTCTTT
V gene: TRBV27; J gene: TRBJ1-6; clone size: .; D gene: TRBD1; CDR3 protein: CASSFARQGSSPLHF; CDR3 DNA: TGTGCCAGCAGTTTCGCCCGACAGGGTTCGTCACCCCTCCACTTT
V gene: TRBV4-1; J gene: TRBJ1-5; clone size: .; D gene: .; CDR3 protein: CASSQGSRSSNQPQHF; CDR3 DNA: TGCGCCAGCAGCCAAGGTTCCAGGTCAAGCAATCAGCCCCAGCATTTT
V gene: TRBV24-1; J gene: TRBJ2-1; clone size: .; D gene: TRBD1; CDR3 protein: CATSTTGSSYNEQFF; CDR3 DNA: TGTGCCACCAGTACGACAGGGAGCTCCTACAATGAGCAGTTCTTC
V gene: TRBV18; J gene: TRBJ2-3; clone size: .; D gene: .; CDR3 protein: CASSPRGTDTQYF; CDR3 DNA: TGTGCCAGCTCCCCTAGGGGAACAGATACGCAGTATTTT
V gene: TRBV19; J gene: TRBJ1-1; clone size: .; D gene: .; CDR3 protein: CASSHSEGAFF; CDR3 DNA: TGTGCCAGTAGCCACTCGGAGGGAGCTTTCTTT
V gene: TRBV13; J gene: TRBJ2-2; clone size: .; D gene: TRBD2; CDR3 protein: CASSLEASGNTGELFF; CDR3 DNA: TGTGCCAGCAGCTTAGAAGCTAGCGGCAACACCGGGGAGCTGTTTTTT
V gene: TRBV5-6; J gene: TRBJ1-2; clone size: .; D gene: .; CDR3 protein: CASCPQPSGRYGYTF; CDR3 DNA: TGTGCCAGTTGCCCCCAGCCAAGTGGGCGCTATGGCTACACCTTC
V gene: TRBV5-4; J gene: TRBJ1-6; clone size: .; D gene: TRBD1; CDR3 protein: CASSSGDRGRVSYNSPLHF; CDR3 DNA: TGTGCCAGCAGCTCGGGGGACAGGGGGCGTGTATCCTATAATTCACCCCTCCACTTT
V gene: TRBV7-2; J gene: TRBJ2-3; clone size: few; D gene: TRBD2; CDR3 protein: CASSFGLDGTQYF; CDR3 DNA: TGTGCCAGCAGCTTTGGACTAGATGGTACGCAGTATTTT
V gene: TRBV27; J gene: TRBJ1-3; clone size: .; D gene: .; CDR3 protein: CASSLRAGNGNTIYF; CDR3 DNA: TGTGCCAGCAGTTTGAGGGCCGGGAATGGAAACACCATATATTTT
V gene: TRBV28; J gene: TRBJ1-5; clone size: .; D gene: .; CDR3 protein: CASSPETVLGQPQHF; CDR3 DNA: TGTGCCAGCAGCCCCGAGACAGTCCTTGGGCAGCCCCAGCATTTT
V gene: TRBV5-1; J gene: TRBJ2-2; clone size: .; D gene: .; CDR3 protein: CASSFRFGGANTGELFF; CDR3 DNA: TGCGCCAGCAGCTTTCGTTTCGGAGGGGCGAACACCGGGGAGCTGTTTTTT